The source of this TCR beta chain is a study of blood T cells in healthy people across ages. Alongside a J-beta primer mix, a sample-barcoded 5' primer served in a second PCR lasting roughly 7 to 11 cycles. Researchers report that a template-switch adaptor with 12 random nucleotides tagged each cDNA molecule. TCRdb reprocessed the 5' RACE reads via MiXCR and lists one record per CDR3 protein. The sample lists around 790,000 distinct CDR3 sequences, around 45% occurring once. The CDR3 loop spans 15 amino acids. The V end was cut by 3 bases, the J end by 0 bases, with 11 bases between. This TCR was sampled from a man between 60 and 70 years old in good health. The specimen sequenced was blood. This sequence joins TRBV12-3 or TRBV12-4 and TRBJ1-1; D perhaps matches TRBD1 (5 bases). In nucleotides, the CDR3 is TGTGCCAGCAGTTTGGGGGGGACCTTGAACACTGAAGCTTTCTTT. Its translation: CASSLGGTLNTEAFF.